The clone carrying this T cell receptor (beta chain) was seen at least ten times. This sample stems from a study of early T cells in non-severe SARS-CoV-2 infection. About the study: Bulk RNA isolated from unsorted whole blood underwent sequencing; chains were not paired.

Attachment of unique molecular identifiers was made to individual cDNA molecules. TCRdb re-analysed the 5' RACE reads in MiXCR, keeping a single row per CDR3 protein. Here the sample spans 20,000 to 25,000 distinct CDR3 sequences, approximately 4.4% being singletons. Source material: whole blood. The clonotype originates from an adult who was a healthcare worker with PCR-confirmed SARS-CoV-2 infection or an uninfected control (not recorded which).

CDR3 nucleotides: TGTGCCATCAGTGACCGGGACAGGGGCCCCCGGCAAAGCTACGAGCAGTACTTC. It encodes CAISDRDRGPRQSYEQYF. This rearrangement joins TRBV10-3 to TRBJ2-7; 10 bases line up with TRBD1. The CDR3 extends over 18 amino acids. The ends lost 3 bases at V and 3 bases at J; junction bases unmatched: 14. Germline-derived CDR1 and CDR2 are ENHRY and SYGVKD.